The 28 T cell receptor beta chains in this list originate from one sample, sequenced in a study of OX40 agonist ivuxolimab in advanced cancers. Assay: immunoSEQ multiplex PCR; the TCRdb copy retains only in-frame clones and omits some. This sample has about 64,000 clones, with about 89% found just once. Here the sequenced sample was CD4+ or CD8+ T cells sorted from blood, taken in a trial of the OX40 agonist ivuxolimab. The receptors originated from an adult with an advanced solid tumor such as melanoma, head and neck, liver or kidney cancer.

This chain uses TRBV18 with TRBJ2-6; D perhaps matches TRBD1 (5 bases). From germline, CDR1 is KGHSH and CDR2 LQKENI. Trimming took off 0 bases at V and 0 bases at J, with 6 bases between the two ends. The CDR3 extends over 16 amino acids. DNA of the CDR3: TGTGCCAGCTCACCACCCCAGGGCTCTGGGGCCAACGTCCTGACTTTC. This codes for CASSPPQGSGANVLTF.

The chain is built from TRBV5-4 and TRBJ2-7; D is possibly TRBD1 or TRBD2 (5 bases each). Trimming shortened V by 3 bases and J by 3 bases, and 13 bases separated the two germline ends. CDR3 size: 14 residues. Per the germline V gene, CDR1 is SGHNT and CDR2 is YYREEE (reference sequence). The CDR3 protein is CASSSRRDGYEQYF. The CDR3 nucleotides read TGTGCCAGCAGCTCTCGCAGGGACGGCTACGAGCAGTACTTC.

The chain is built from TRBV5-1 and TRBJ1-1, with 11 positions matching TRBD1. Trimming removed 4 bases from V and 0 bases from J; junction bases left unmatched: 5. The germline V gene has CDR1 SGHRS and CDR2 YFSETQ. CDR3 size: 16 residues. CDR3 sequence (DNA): TGCGCCAGCAGCCGGGACAGGGGGAATATGAACACTGAAGCTTTCTTT. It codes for CASSRDRGNMNTEAFF. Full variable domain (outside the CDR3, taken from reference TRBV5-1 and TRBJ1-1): KAGVTQTPRYLIKTRGQQVTLSCSPISGHRSVSWYQQTPGQGLQFLFEYFSETQRNKGNFPGRFSGRQFSNSRSEMNVSTLELGDSALYLCASSRDRGNMNTEAFFGQGTRLTVV.

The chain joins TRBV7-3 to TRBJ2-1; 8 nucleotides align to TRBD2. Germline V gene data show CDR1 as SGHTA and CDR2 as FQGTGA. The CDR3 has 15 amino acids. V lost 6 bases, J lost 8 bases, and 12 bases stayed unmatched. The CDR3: CASSQERLAGHEQFF. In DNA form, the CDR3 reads TGTGCCAGCAGTCAAGAGAGGCTAGCGGGCCATGAGCAGTTCTTC. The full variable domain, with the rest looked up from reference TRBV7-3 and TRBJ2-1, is GAGVSQTPSNKVTEKGKYVELRCDPISGHTALYWYRQSLGQGPEFLIYFQGTGAADDSGLPNDRFFAVRPEGSVSTLKIQRTERGDSAVYLCASSQERLAGHEQFFGPGTRLTVL.

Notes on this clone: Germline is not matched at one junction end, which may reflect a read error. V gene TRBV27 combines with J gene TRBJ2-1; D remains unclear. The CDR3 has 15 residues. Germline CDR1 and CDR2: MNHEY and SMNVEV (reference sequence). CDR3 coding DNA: TGTGCCAGCAGCTTATGGAGAAGCTCCTACAATGAGCAGTTCTTC. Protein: CASSLWRSSYNEQFF.

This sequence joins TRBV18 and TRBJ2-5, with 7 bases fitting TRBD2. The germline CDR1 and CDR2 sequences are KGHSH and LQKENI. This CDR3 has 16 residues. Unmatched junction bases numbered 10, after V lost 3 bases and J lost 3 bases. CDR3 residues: CASSPLWGRAEETQYF. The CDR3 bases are TGTGCCAGCTCACCCCTATGGGGGAGGGCCGAAGAGACCCAGTACTTC.

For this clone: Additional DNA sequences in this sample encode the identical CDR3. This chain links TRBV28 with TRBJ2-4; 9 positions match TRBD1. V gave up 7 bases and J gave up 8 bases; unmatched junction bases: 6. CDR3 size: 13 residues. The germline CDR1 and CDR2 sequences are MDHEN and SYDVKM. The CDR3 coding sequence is TGTGCCAGCACTAAGGACAGGGGTGACATTCAGTACTTC. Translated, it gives CASTKDRGDIQYF.

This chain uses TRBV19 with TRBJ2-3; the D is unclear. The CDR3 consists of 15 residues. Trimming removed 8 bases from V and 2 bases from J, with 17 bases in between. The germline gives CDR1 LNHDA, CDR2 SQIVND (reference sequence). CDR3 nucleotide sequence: TGTGCCAGTCGGGCAGGTCCTGGGTACACAGATACGCAGTATTTT. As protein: CASRAGPGYTDTQYF.

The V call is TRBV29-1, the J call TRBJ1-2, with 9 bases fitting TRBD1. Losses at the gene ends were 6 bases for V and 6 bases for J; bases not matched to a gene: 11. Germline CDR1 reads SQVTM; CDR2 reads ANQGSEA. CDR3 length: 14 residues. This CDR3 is CSVRKTGGVNGYTF. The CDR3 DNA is TGCAGCGTGAGAAAAACAGGGGGCGTTAATGGCTACACCTTC.

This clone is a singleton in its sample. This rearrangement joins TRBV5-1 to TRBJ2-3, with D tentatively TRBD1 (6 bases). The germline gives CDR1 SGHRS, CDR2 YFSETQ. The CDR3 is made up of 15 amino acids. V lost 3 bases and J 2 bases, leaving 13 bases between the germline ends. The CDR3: CASSSQGSSTDTQYF. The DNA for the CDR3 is TGCGCCAGCAGCTCACAGGGAAGTTCCACAGATACGCAGTATTTT.

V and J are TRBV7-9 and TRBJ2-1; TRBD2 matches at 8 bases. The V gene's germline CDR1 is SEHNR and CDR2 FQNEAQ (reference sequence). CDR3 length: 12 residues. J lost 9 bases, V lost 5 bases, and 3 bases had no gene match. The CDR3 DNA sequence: TGTGCCAGCAGCCCTCGGGGGGGTGAGCAGTTCTTC. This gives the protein CASSPRGGEQFF.

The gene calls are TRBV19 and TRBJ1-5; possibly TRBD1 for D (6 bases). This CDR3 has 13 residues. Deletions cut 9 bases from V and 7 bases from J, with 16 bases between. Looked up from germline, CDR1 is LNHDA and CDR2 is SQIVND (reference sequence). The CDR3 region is CARIFRRGQPQHF. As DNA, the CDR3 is TGTGCCAGAATATTTCGAAGGGGGCAGCCCCAGCATTTT.

DNA for the CDR3: TGTGCCAGCAGTCCGACTAGCGGGAGACGGAACACCGGGGAGCTGTTTTTT. Encoded protein: CASSPTSGRRNTGELFF. The V call is TRBV28, the J call TRBJ2-2; 12 positions agree with TRBD2. J lost 1 base, V lost 5 bases, and 5 bases had no gene match. Germline lookup yields CDR1 MDHEN and CDR2 SYDVKM. The CDR3 runs to 17 residues.

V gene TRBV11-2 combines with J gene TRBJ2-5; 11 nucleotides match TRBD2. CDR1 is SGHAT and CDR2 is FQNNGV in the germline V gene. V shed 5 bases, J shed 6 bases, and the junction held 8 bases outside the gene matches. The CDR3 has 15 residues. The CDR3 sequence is CASSRLAGRVKTQYF. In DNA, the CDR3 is TGTGCCAGCAGCCGACTAGCGGGAAGGGTAAAGACCCAGTACTTC.

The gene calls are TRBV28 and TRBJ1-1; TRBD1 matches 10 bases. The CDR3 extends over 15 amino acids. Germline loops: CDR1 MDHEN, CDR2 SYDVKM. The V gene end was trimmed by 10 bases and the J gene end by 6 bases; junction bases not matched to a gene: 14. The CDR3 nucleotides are TGTGCCACCTTTAAGACAGGGGGCGCAGTAGCTGAAGCTTTCTTT. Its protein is CATFKTGGAVAEAFF.

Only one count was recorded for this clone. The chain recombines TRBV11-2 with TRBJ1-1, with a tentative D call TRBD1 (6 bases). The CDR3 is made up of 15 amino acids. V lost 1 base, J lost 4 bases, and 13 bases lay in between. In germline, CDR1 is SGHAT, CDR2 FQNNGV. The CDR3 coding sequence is TGTGCCAGCAGCTTAGTCGACAGGAAAGTCACTGAAGCTTTCTTT. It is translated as CASSLVDRKVTEAFF.

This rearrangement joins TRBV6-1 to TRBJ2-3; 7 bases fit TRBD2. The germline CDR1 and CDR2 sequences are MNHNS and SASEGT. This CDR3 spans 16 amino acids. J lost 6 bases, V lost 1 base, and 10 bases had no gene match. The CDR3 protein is CASSEVLAAGEDTQYF. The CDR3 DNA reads TGTGCCAGCAGTGAAGTTCTAGCGGCGGGGGAGGATACGCAGTATTTT.

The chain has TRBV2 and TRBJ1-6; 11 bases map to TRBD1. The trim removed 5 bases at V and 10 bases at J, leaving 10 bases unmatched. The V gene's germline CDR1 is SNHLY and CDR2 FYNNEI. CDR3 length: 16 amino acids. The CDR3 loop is CASSPRPGQGASPLHF. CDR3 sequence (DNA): TGTGCCAGCAGTCCACGCCCCGGACAGGGGGCATCACCCCTCCACTTT. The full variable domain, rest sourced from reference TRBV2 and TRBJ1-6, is EPEVTQTPSHQVTQMGQEVILRCVPISNHLYFYWYRQILGQKVEFLVSFYNNEISEKSEIFDDQFSVERPDGSNFTLKIRSTKLEDSAMYFCASSPRPGQGASPLHFGNGTRLTVT.

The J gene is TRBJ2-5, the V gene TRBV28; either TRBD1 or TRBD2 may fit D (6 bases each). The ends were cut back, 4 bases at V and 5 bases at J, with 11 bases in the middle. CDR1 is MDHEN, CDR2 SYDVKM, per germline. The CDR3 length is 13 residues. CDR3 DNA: TGTGCCAGCAGTTGGGGGGCCCGGGAGACCCAGTACTTC. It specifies CASSWGARETQYF.

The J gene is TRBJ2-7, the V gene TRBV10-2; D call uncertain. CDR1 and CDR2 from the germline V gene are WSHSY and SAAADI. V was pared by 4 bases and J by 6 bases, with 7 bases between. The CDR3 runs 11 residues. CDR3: CASSGEAEQYF. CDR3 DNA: TGCGCCAGCAGTGGTGAGGCCGAGCAGTACTTC.

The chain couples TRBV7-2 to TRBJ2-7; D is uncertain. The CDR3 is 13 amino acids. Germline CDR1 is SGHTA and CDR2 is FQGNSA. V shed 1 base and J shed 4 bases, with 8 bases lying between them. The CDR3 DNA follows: TGTGCCAGCAGCTTAGGTGACGTATACGAGCAGTACTTC. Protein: CASSLGDVYEQYF.

The CDR3 DNA sequence: TGTGCCAGCAGTGACTGGCAGGGAGGCCACAATGAGCAGTTCTTC. As protein: CASSDWQGGHNEQFF. The chain combines TRBV6-4 with TRBJ2-1; D perhaps matches TRBD2 (6 bases). Germline V CDR1 and CDR2: MRHNA, SNTAGT. This CDR3 has 15 amino acids. V was pared by 1 base and J by 5 bases, with 12 bases between.

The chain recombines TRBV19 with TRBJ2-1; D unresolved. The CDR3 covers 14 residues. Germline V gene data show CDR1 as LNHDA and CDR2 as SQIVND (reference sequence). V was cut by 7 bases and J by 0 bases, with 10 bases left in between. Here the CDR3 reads CASTGISSYNEQFF. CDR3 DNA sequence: TGTGCCAGTACCGGCATAAGCTCCTACAATGAGCAGTTCTTC.

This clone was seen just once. The CDR3 DNA is TGTGCCAGCAGTTCCCGACAGGGGGCGTACAATGAGCAGTTCTTC. Translated: CASSSRQGAYNEQFF. The J gene is TRBJ2-1, the V gene TRBV28, with 10 bases matching TRBD1. This CDR3 contains 15 residues. Germline V gene data show CDR1 as MDHEN and CDR2 as SYDVKM. The trim removed 4 bases at V and 4 bases at J, leaving 4 bases unmatched.

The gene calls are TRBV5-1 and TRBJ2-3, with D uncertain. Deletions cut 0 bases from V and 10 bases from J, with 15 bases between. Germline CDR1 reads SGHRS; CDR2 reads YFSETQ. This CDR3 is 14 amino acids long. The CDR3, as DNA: TGCGCCAGCAGCTTGGGAGTTGTTCTGAGTGCGCAGTATTTT. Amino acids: CASSLGVVLSAQYF. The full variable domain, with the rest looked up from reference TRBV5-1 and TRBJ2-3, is KAGVTQTPRYLIKTRGQQVTLSCSPISGHRSVSWYQQTPGQGLQFLFEYFSETQRNKGNFPGRFSGRQFSNSRSEMNVSTLELGDSALYLCASSLGVVLSAQYFGPGTRLTVL.

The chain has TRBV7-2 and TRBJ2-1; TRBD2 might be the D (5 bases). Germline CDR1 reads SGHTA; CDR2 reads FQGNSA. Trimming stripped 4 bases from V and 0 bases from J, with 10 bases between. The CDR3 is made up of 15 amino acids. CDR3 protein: CASSYEGGSYNEQFF. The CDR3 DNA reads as TGTGCCAGCAGCTATGAGGGCGGCTCCTACAATGAGCAGTTCTTC.

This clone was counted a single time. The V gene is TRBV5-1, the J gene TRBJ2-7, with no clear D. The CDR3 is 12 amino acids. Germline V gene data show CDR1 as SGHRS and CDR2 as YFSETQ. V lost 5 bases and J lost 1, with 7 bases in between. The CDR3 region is CASSSSSYEQYF. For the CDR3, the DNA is TGCGCCAGCAGTTCCTCTTCCTACGAGCAGTACTTC.

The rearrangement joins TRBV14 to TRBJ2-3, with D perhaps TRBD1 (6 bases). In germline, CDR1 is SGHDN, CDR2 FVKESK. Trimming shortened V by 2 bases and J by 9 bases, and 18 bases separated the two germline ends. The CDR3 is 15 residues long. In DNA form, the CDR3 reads TGTGCCAGCAGCCAATCTTCAGGGGCCGCTGCAACGCAGTATTTT. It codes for CASSQSSGAAATQYF.